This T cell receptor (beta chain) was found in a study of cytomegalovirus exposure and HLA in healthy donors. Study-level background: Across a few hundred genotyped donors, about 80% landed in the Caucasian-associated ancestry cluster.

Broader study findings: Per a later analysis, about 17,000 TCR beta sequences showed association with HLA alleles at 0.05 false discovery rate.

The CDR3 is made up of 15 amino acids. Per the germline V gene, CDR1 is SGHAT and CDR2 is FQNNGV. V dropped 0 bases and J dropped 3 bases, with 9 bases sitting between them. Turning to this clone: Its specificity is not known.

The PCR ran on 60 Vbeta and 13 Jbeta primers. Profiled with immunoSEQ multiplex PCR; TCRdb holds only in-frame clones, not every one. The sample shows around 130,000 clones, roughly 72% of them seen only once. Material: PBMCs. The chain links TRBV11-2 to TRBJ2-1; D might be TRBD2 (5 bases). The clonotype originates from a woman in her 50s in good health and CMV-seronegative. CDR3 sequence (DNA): TGTGCCAGCAGCTTAGATTTGGGGAGCTACAATGAGCAGTTCTTC. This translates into CASSLDLGSYNEQFF.